The next 18 T cell receptor beta chains were all read from a single sample in a study of blood T cell repertoires in COVID-19. Some clones are missing from TCRdb's copy, which holds only in-frame ones; the method was immunoSEQ multiplex PCR. The table includes about 74,000 clones, about 90% detected once. The specimen was peripheral blood. The receptor set was obtained from a woman aged 80 or over with active or convalescent COVID-19.

This clone has only one observation. The V gene is TRBV3-1 (or the pseudogene TRBV3-2), the J gene TRBJ1-1, with D hard to call. From germline, CDR1 is LGHDT and CDR2 YNNKEL (reference sequence). Trimming pared 3 bases from V and 0 bases from J, leaving 8 bases between. The CDR3 is 14 amino acids. CDR3 DNA: TGTGCCAGCAGCCAGAGTGAGGTGAACACTGAAGCTTTCTTT. Amino acids: CASSQSEVNTEAFF.

The V gene is TRBV2, the J gene TRBJ1-2; 7 bases line up with TRBD1. The CDR3 totals 12 residues. CDR1 is SNHLY, CDR2 FYNNEI, per germline. Trimming cost V 9 bases and J 5 bases; bases outside gene matches: 6. The CDR3 loop reads CASSGQAYGYTF. The CDR3 nucleotides are TGTGCCAGTTCCGGACAGGCGTATGGCTACACCTTC.

The chain carries TRBV5-1 and TRBJ1-6; 10 nucleotides agree with TRBD1. Germline CDR1 is SGHRS and CDR2 is YFSETQ. CDR3 length: 14 residues. Unmatched junction bases numbered 2, after V lost 4 bases and J lost 7 bases. The CDR3 DNA follows: TGCGCCAGCAGCGGGGGACAGGGGAATTCACCCCTCCACTTT. It encodes CASSGGQGNSPLHF.

V usage is TRBV7-2 and J usage is TRBJ1-3; a possible D gene is TRBD1 (5 bases). CDR3 length equals 14 residues. V lost 1 base and J lost 6, with 10 bases in between. The germline V gene has CDR1 SGHTA and CDR2 FQGNSA. The CDR3 nucleotides read TGTGCCAGCAGCTTAGTAATAGGGGAAAACACCATATATTTT. Translation: CASSLVIGENTIYF.

The chain has TRBV5-1 and TRBJ2-3; D gene unclear. CDR3 length: 14 residues. Trimming cost V 1 base and J 0 bases, with 6 bases left between them. Germline V gene lookup returns CDR1 SGHRS and CDR2 YFSETQ. CDR3 nucleotide sequence: TGCGCCAGCAGCTTGAATCCTAGCACAGATACGCAGTATTTT. It yields the protein CASSLNPSTDTQYF.

V gene TRBV7-8 combines with J gene TRBJ2-2, with 8 positions matching TRBD1. Germline V CDR1 and CDR2: SGHVS, FQNEAQ. This CDR3 comprises 15 residues. V shed 3 bases, J shed 5 bases, and the junction held 5 bases outside the gene matches. The CDR3, as DNA: TGTGCCAGCAGCTTGCAGGGGGCGGTGACCGGGGAGCTGTTTTTT. Translating gives CASSLQGAVTGELFF.

In DNA form, the CDR3 reads TGTGCCAGTAGTATAGCGTCCGGCTACGAGCAGTACTTC. It is translated as CASSIASGYEQYF. The chain carries TRBV19 and TRBJ2-7; D is unclear. Trimming removed 1 base at V and 3 bases at J, with 7 bases between. This CDR3 has 13 residues. Looked up from germline, CDR1 is LNHDA and CDR2 is SQIVND (reference sequence).

The V and J genes are TRBV5-1 and TRBJ1-1, with D possibly being TRBD1 (5 bases). The V gene's germline CDR1 is SGHRS and CDR2 YFSETQ. Trimming cost V 9 bases and J 2 bases, with 14 bases left between them. CDR3 length: 13 amino acids. This chain's CDR3 is CATGRQTNTEAFF. The CDR3 coding sequence is TGCGCCACCGGGAGACAGACCAACACTGAAGCTTTCTTT.

The chain combines TRBV6-6 with TRBJ1-6; D perhaps matches TRBD1 (6 bases). The V gene lost 4 bases and the J gene lost 2 bases, with 12 bases spanning the gap. The CDR3 consists of 16 residues. Germline CDR1 is MNHNY and CDR2 is SVGAGI (reference sequence). Here the CDR3 DNA reads TGTGCCAGCAGTTGGCGGGCAGGGGCCTATAATTCACCCCTCCACTTT. Protein: CASSWRAGAYNSPLHF.

The chain couples TRBV5-6 to TRBJ2-1; 7 nucleotides align to TRBD2. This CDR3 is 15 amino acids long. Germline CDR1 reads SGHDT; CDR2 reads YYEEEE. V lost 1 base, J lost 5 bases, and 6 bases stayed unmatched. Written as DNA, the CDR3 is TGTGCCAGCAGCTTGCTCGCGGGGGTCCACAATGAGCAGTTCTTC. Protein product: CASSLLAGVHNEQFF.

The chain links TRBV4-1 to TRBJ1-2; D unclear. The V gene's germline CDR1 is MGHRA and CDR2 YSYEKL. This CDR3 contains 13 residues. Trimming took off 3 bases at V and 8 bases at J, with 13 bases between the two ends. This chain's CDR3 is CASSHRQIVGYTF. In DNA, the CDR3 is TGCGCCAGCAGCCACAGACAAATCGTGGGCTACACCTTC.

This sequence joins TRBV7-3 and TRBJ2-1; 9 bases agree with TRBD2. CDR1 SGHTA and CDR2 FQGTGA come from the germline V gene. The CDR3 spans 20 residues. V was clipped by 4 bases and J by 0 bases; unmatched bases: 16. The DNA for the CDR3 is TGTGCCAGCAGCTCCCGGTATAGCGGGAGTTCCTCGAGCTCCTACAATGAGCAGTTCTTC. Amino acid sequence: CASSSRYSGSSSSSYNEQFF.

The genes are TRBV21-1 and TRBJ2-2; the table's D call TRBD2 went unverified against the DNA. TRBV21-1 is a known pseudogene. This CDR3 spans 21 amino acids. The chain's CDR3 is CASSKAGTSGRSFGNTGELFF. The DNA of the CDR3 is TGTGCCAGCAGCAAAGCCGGGACTAGCGGGAGGTCTTTCGGGAACACCGGGGAGCTGTTTTTT.

CDR3 coding DNA: TGTGCCAGCAGCTTGGGCCGTGCAACTAATGAAAAACTGTTTTTT. Translation gives CASSLGRATNEKLFF. The chain carries TRBV7-9 and TRBJ1-4; D uncertain. Germline assignment: CDR1 SEHNR and CDR2 FQNEAQ (reference sequence). This CDR3 is 15 amino acids long. Trimming stripped 3 bases from V and 0 bases from J, with 8 bases between.

In nucleotides, the CDR3 is TGCAGCGGTGGACAGGGTGGCGGGGAGCTGTTTTTT. Amino acids: CSGGQGGGELFF. The chain employs TRBV29-1 and TRBJ2-2; 8 bases fit TRBD1. Germline CDR1 reads SQVTM; CDR2 reads ANQGSEA. The CDR3 is made up of 12 amino acids. The J segment lost 7 bases and the V segment lost 7 bases, leaving 5 bases of the junction unmatched.

The chain employs TRBV9 and TRBJ1-4; the D is unclear. This CDR3 spans 15 amino acids. The germline V gene encodes CDR1 SGDLS and CDR2 YYNGEE. V was clipped by 1 base and J by 7 bases, with 14 bases between them. The CDR3 spells CASSVRHGLGEKLFF. CDR3 nucleotide sequence: TGTGCCAGCAGCGTAAGACACGGCCTTGGTGAAAAACTGTTTTTT.

This chain joins TRBV27 and TRBJ1-5, with TRBD1 identical over 7 bases. Germline values: CDR1 MNHEY, CDR2 SMNVEV (reference sequence). There are 15 residues in the CDR3. J gave up 4 bases and V 6 bases, and 9 bases lay outside the gene matches. CDR3 nucleotides: TGTGCCAGCAGCCCAGGGGGGCTTAGGAATCAGCCCCAGCATTTT. Translating it yields CASSPGGLRNQPQHF.

This clone occurred a few times. The CDR3 bases are TGTGCCAGTAGTATTCGGACAGGTGGGGTTGGAGCTTTCTTT. Translating gives CASSIRTGGVGAFF. V and J are TRBV19 and TRBJ1-1; TRBD1 matches at 7 bases. CDR3 length: 14 residues. After removal of 3 bases from V and 10 bases from J, the junction contained 11 bases not matched to a gene. From germline, CDR1 is LNHDA and CDR2 SQIVND (reference sequence).